The clone carrying this T cell receptor beta chain was counted a few times. Samples had at least 7 million PBMCs isolated from them. It was with a sample-barcoded 5' primer and a J-beta primer mix that a second PCR of about 6 to 12 cycles was run. Each CDR3 protein gets one entry after TCRdb re-called the 5' RACE reads with MiXCR. The sample has 1.6 million or so distinct CDR3 sequences; roughly 32% are singletons. The source of the sample is a study of blood T cells in healthy people across ages. Germline V gene data show CDR1 as SGHTA and CDR2 as FQGTGA. The CDR3 has 15 residues. Germline trimming cut 2 bases from V and 3 bases from J; bases unmatched to any gene: 3.

This TCR came from a woman aged 25 to 39 in good health. Input material: blood. The genes are TRBV7-3 and TRBJ2-1; TRBD2 matches at 8 bases. CDR3 amino acids: CASSLLSGGYNEQFF. DNA of the CDR3: TGTGCCAGCAGCTTATTAAGCGGGGGCTACAATGAGCAGTTCTTC.